The rows below give T cell receptor beta chains drawn from one sample of a study of shared clonotypes between healthy human individuals. Sequenced by immunoSEQ multiplex PCR; TCRdb stores in-frame clones only, minus some. The sample shows 2.3 million or so clones, 85% to 95% of them seen only once. The sequencing sample was made of naive CD4+ T cells from PBMCs. These receptor sequences come from a man aged 18 to 29 in good health. Some clones in this sample may be carry-over from other donors' samples. Both conserved end residues are part of each CDR3. The D gene is left open where the match is weak. Some rows have no size entry. The others give once, few or many, or a class for an expanded clone.

J: TRBJ1-1
V: TRBV14
size: .
D: .
DNA: TGTGCCAGCAGCAAGATCGGGACTGAAGCTTTCTTT
CDR3: CASSKIGTEAFF

J: TRBJ2-1
V: TRBV14
size: .
D: TRBD2
DNA: TGTGCCAGCAGCCACGTCCTAGCGGGAGGGCCGGATAGCCCCTACAATGAGCAGTTCTTC
CDR3: CASSHVLAGGPDSPYNEQFF

J: TRBJ1-4
V: TRBV2
size: .
D: TRBD1
DNA: TGTGCCAGCAGCGCACGAGGACAGGGCGGTGAAAAACTGTTTTTT
CDR3: CASSARGQGGEKLFF

J: TRBJ1-5
V: TRBV19
size: few
D: .
DNA: TGTGCCAGTAGTATTGCCCCCAATCAGCCCCAGCATTTT
CDR3: CASSIAPNQPQHF

J: TRBJ2-1
V: TRBV28
size: .
D: .
DNA: TGTGCCAGCAGTCCTGGGACCCAGCGGGTCTATGAGCAGTTCTTC
CDR3: CASSPGTQRVYEQFF

J: TRBJ2-5
V: TRBV30
size: .
D: .
DNA: TGTGCCTGGAGTGTAGGACTGGCGGAGACCCAGTACTTC
CDR3: CAWSVGLAETQYF

J: TRBJ2-3
V: TRBV7-2
size: .
D: .
DNA: TGTGCCAGCAGCTTAGGGGCAATGACAGATACGCAGTATTTT
CDR3: CASSLGAMTDTQYF

J: TRBJ1-4
V: TRBV28
size: few
D: .
DNA: TGTGCCAGCAGTTCGGGGGGACGAGCTAATGAAAAACTGTTTTTT
CDR3: CASSSGGRANEKLFF

J: TRBJ1-1
V: TRBV7-2
size: .
D: .
DNA: TGTGCCAGCAGCCTAATCGGACGGGCGGTGACTGAAGCTTTCTTT
CDR3: CASSLIGRAVTEAFF

J: TRBJ2-1
V: TRBV6-5
size: .
D: .
DNA: TGTGCCAGCAGTTCAGGACGGGGGCAGTTCTTC
CDR3: CASSSGRGQFF

J: TRBJ2-1
V: TRBV5-6
size: .
D: TRBD2
DNA: TGTGCCAGCAGCTCGACGGGGCGGGAGAGCTCCTACAATGAGCAGTTCTTC
CDR3: CASSSTGRESSYNEQFF

J: TRBJ2-7
V: TRBV7-3
size: .
D: .
DNA: TGTGCCAGCAGCTTAAACCCGGGATACGACGAGCAGTACTTC
CDR3: CASSLNPGYDEQYF

J: TRBJ1-1
V: TRBV2
size: .
D: .
DNA: TGTGCCAGCACCGGCCCGGCCGCGGACACTGAAGCTTTCTTT
CDR3: CASTGPAADTEAFF

J: TRBJ1-6
V: TRBV5-1
size: .
D: .
DNA: TGCGCCAGCAGCTTGGTTGTCGGGAGGTATTCACCCCTCCACTTT
CDR3: CASSLVVGRYSPLHF

J: TRBJ1-5
V: TRBV19
size: few
D: .
DNA: TGTGCCATCAGTACGGGGGTGAGCAATCAGCCCCAGCATTTT
CDR3: CAISTGVSNQPQHF

J: TRBJ2-7
V: TRBV6-1
size: once
D: TRBD1
DNA: TGTGCCAGCGGGGGACAGGGGTACTCCTACGAGCAGTACTTC
CDR3: CASGGQGYSYEQYF

J: TRBJ2-7
V: TRBV20-1
size: .
D: .
DNA: TGCAGTGCTAGAGGGAACAACGAGCAGTACTTC
CDR3: CSARGNNEQYF

J: TRBJ2-5
V: TRBV27
size: .
D: TRBD1
DNA: TGTGCCAGCAGTTTAACCCCCCCCCGGGGACAGGGGTTCAGGGAGACCCAGTACTTC
CDR3: CASSLTPPRGQGFRETQYF

J: TRBJ1-1
V: TRBV28
size: .
D: TRBD1
DNA: TGTGCCAGCAGGGCCGGGACAGCTTACACTGAAGCTTTCTTT
CDR3: CASRAGTAYTEAFF

J: TRBJ2-2
V: TRBV5-1
size: .
D: .
DNA: TGCGCCAGCAGCTTAGAGGCCACCGGGGAGCTGTTTTTT
CDR3: CASSLEATGELFF

J: TRBJ1-2
V: TRBV5-1
size: .
D: .
DNA: TGCGCCAGCAGCGACAGAGCAAACTATGGCTACACCTTC
CDR3: CASSDRANYGYTF

J: TRBJ1-3
V: TRBV5-6
size: .
D: TRBD1
DNA: TGTGCCAGCAGCTTGAGGGGAACAGGGGGCCACGGAAACACCATATATTTT
CDR3: CASSLRGTGGHGNTIYF

J: TRBJ1-4
V: TRBV5-1
size: .
D: TRBD1
DNA: TGCGCCAGCAGCTTCGACAGGGGAAACGAAAAACTGTTTTTT
CDR3: CASSFDRGNEKLFF

J: TRBJ2-3
V: TRBV5-1
size: .
D: .
DNA: TGCGCCAGCAGCTTGCAGTATCCAGATACGCAGTATTTT
CDR3: CASSLQYPDTQYF

J: TRBJ2-7
V: TRBV9
size: .
D: .
DNA: TGTGCCAGCAGCCTTCGGCCCACAGGGACAAGGACGAGCCAGTACTTC
CDR3: CASSLRPTGTRTSQYF

J: TRBJ1-5
V: TRBV28
size: .
D: .
DNA: TGTGCCAGCAGTTTATACGAGCATAGCAATCAGCCCCAGCATTTT
CDR3: CASSLYEHSNQPQHF

J: TRBJ1-1
V: TRBV7-9
size: .
D: .
DNA: TGTGCCAGCAGCCCTGCGGGGGGCATGGGTGAAGCTTTCTTT
CDR3: CASSPAGGMGEAFF

J: TRBJ2-1
V: TRBV7-9
size: .
D: .
DNA: TGTGCCAGCAGCTTAGAGACGGGCGTGAATGAGCAGTTCTTC
CDR3: CASSLETGVNEQFF

J: TRBJ2-3
V: TRBV5-8
size: .
D: .
DNA: TGTGCCAGCAGCTTGGGGGCAGGGGCCGGGAGAGATACGCAGTATTTT
CDR3: CASSLGAGAGRDTQYF

J: TRBJ2-3
V: TRBV5-1
size: .
D: .
DNA: TGCGCCAGCAGAATAGTCCCCGGACCGGAAGGTGATACGCAGTATTTT
CDR3: CASRIVPGPEGDTQYF

J: TRBJ2-1
V: TRBV4-2
size: .
D: .
DNA: TGTGCCAGCAGCCAAGAAGGGACCTACAATGAGCAGTTCTTC
CDR3: CASSQEGTYNEQFF